The 24 T cell receptor beta chains presented below share a single source sample, sequenced in a study of control samples from healthy donors and cancer patients. This table comes from immunoSEQ multiplex PCR, and its TCRdb copy is limited to in-frame clones, with some not included. The sample shows 71,000 or so clones, nearly 90% of them seen only once. Sequencing used PBMCs. The receptors were gathered from a man between 60 and 75 years old with lung cancer.

CDR3 protein: CASSLWESSNTGELFF. The CDR3 region has the DNA TGTGCCAGCTCCCTCTGGGAGAGTTCGAACACCGGGGAGCTGTTTTTT. The rearrangement uses TRBV18 and TRBJ2-2; a weak D match, TRBD2 (5 bases). Germline V gene lookup returns CDR1 KGHSH and CDR2 LQKENI. The CDR3 length is 16 residues. V dropped 6 bases and J dropped 0 bases, with 14 bases sitting between them.

Note on this clone: One junction end disagrees with the germline gene, perhaps due to a read error. V and J are TRBV4-2 and TRBJ1-1; the D gene is possibly TRBD1 (6 bases). From germline, CDR1 is LGHNA and CDR2 YNFKEQ. The CDR3 sequence is 17 residues long. CDR3 sequence (DNA): TGTGCCAGCACCCAAGAACCGGGGGCGGTGCTGAACACTGAAGCTTTCTTT. This translates into CASTQEPGAVLNTEAFF.

J is TRBJ2-1 and V is TRBV9; D may be TRBD1 (5 bases). Per germline, CDR1 SGDLS and CDR2 YYNGEE. Trimming removed 1 base at V and 3 bases at J, with 8 bases between. CDR3 length: 14 residues. This CDR3 is CASSVLDSYNEQFF. The CDR3 region has the DNA TGTGCCAGCAGCGTATTAGACAGCTACAATGAGCAGTTCTTC. Drawing the rest from reference TRBV9 and TRBJ2-1, the complete variable domain is DSGVTQTPKHLITATGQRVTLRCSPRSGDLSVYWYQQSLDQGLQFLIQYYNGEERAKGNILERFSAQQFPDLHSELNLSSLELGDSALYFCASSVLDSYNEQFFGPGTRLTVL.

This clone was recorded a few times. The chain joins TRBV24-1 to TRBJ2-3; 11 nucleotides agree with TRBD2. The CDR3 sequence is 20 residues long. In germline, CDR1 is KGHDR, CDR2 SFDVKD. The V segment lost 4 bases and the J segment 0 bases; nucleotides outside the gene matches: 14. This CDR3 is CATSDPGLAGGTPSTDTQYF. CDR3 sequence (DNA): TGTGCCACCAGTGACCCGGGCCTAGCGGGGGGTACTCCTAGCACAGATACGCAGTATTTT.

The CDR3 sequence is CASSLEYGASTGELFF. The CDR3 bases are TGCGCCAGCAGCCTGGAATACGGGGCTTCCACCGGGGAGCTGTTTTTT. The gene calls are TRBV5-1 and TRBJ2-2, with D perhaps given as TRBD1 or TRBD2 (5 bases each). CDR1 and CDR2 from the germline V gene are SGHRS and YFSETQ. The CDR3 consists of 16 residues. V lost 4 bases, J lost 4 bases, and 17 bases lay in between. Filled out from reference TRBV5-1 and TRBJ2-2, the complete variable domain reads KAGVTQTPRYLIKTRGQQVTLSCSPISGHRSVSWYQQTPGQGLQFLFEYFSETQRNKGNFPGRFSGRQFSNSRSEMNVSTLELGDSALYLCASSLEYGASTGELFFGEGSRLTVL.

The chain carries TRBV4-1 and TRBJ1-1; no clear D. Deletions cut 3 bases from V and 1 base from J, with 18 bases between. Germline-derived CDR1 and CDR2 are MGHRA and YSYEKL. The CDR3 spans 17 residues. In DNA form, the CDR3 reads TGCGCCAGCAGCCAGAGAACACCTATACCAGAGAACACTGAAGCTTTCTTT. Its translation is CASSQRTPIPENTEAFF.

This chain joins TRBV6-6 and TRBJ1-5, with D hard to call. V was clipped by 2 bases and J by 1 base, with 9 bases between them. Germline-derived CDR1 and CDR2 are MNHNY and SVGAGI (reference sequence). The CDR3 has 15 amino acids. The CDR3: CASSYKGRSNQPQHF. CDR3 DNA: TGTGCCAGCAGTTACAAGGGAAGGAGCAATCAGCCCCAGCATTTT.

The genes are TRBV5-1 and TRBJ2-1, with D possibly matching TRBD2 (5 bases). This CDR3 spans 17 amino acids. Germline values: CDR1 SGHRS, CDR2 YFSETQ. V lost 4 bases and J lost 3, with 20 bases in between. The CDR3 nucleotides read TGCGCCAGCAGCCCCGATAAGATAGCCGACTACTACAATGAGCAGTTCTTC. Protein sequence: CASSPDKIADYYNEQFF.

The chain has TRBV19 and TRBJ1-5; D remains ambiguous. The length of the CDR3 is 13 residues. Germline V CDR1 and CDR2: LNHDA, SQIVND (reference sequence). The ends were cut back, 6 bases at V and 4 bases at J, with 10 bases in the middle. CDR3 in DNA: TGTGCCAGTAGGGCGGACTTAAATCAGCCCCAGCATTTT. Its protein product is CASRADLNQPQHF.

The chain employs TRBV7-6 and TRBJ2-3, with TRBD1 matching 7 bases. There are 17 residues in the CDR3. The germline V gene encodes CDR1 SGHVS and CDR2 FNYEAQ. V dropped 1 base and J dropped 3; count of bases not matched to a gene: 10. CDR3 in amino acids: CASSLVATGDWTDTQYF. DNA of the CDR3: TGTGCCAGCAGCTTAGTAGCTACAGGGGATTGGACAGATACGCAGTATTTT.

J is TRBJ1-4 and V is TRBV6-5; a possible D gene is TRBD1 (5 bases). Germline V CDR1 and CDR2: MNHEY, SVGAGI. The CDR3 consists of 16 residues. Trimming left V 2 bases short and J 0 bases short, with 10 bases between. In DNA form, the CDR3 reads TGTGCCAGCAGTTACACCCGACAGCCAACTAATGAAAAACTGTTTTTT. This gives the protein CASSYTRQPTNEKLFF.

This chain joins TRBV30 and TRBJ1-4; a possible D gene is TRBD1 (5 bases). The V end lost 1 base, the J end lost 2 bases, and 11 bases lay between the germline ends. Germline values: CDR1 GTSNPN, CDR2 SVGIG (reference sequence). The CDR3 contains 15 residues. The CDR3 region has the DNA TGTGCCTGGAGTGGAGGGACGAGGACTAATGAAAAACTGTTTTTT. Its protein product is CAWSGGTRTNEKLFF.

The J gene is TRBJ2-2, the V gene TRBV14; 10 bases align to TRBD1. The CDR3 contains 16 residues. Per germline, CDR1 SGHDN and CDR2 FVKESK. V shed 4 bases and J 4 bases; nucleotides not matched to a gene: 6. CDR3 residues: CASSRLGTGVTGELFF. CDR3 nucleotides: TGTGCCAGCAGCCGTCTAGGGACAGGGGTCACCGGGGAGCTGTTTTTT.

This clone was recorded a few times. The chain uses TRBV7-8 and TRBJ1-2, with D possibly being TRBD1 (6 bases). Germline V gives CDR1 SGHVS, CDR2 FQNEAQ. CDR3 length: 15 amino acids. V was clipped by 1 base and J by 4 bases, with 13 bases between them. The CDR3 nucleotides read TGTGCCAGCAGCTTAGTTGAGGGCAGGGGCTATGGCTACACCTTC. This codes for CASSLVEGRGYGYTF.

This chain joins TRBV10-3 and TRBJ1-1; D might be TRBD1 (6 bases). The CDR3 runs to 12 residues. Trimming left V 6 bases short and J 3 bases short, with 8 bases between. Germline V gene data show CDR1 as ENHRY and CDR2 as SYGVKD. The CDR3 sequence is CAIRQGDTEAFF. In DNA form, the CDR3 reads TGTGCCATCAGACAGGGTGACACTGAAGCTTTCTTT.

The rearrangement joins TRBV6-1 to TRBJ1-1, with a possible D match to TRBD1 (5 bases). Trimming left V 8 bases short and J 5 bases short, with 12 bases between. The germline gives CDR1 MNHNS, CDR2 SASEGT. The CDR3 runs 12 residues. The CDR3 spells CASVLGRTEAFF. The CDR3 DNA is TGTGCCAGCGTTCTGGGGCGGACTGAAGCTTTCTTT.

The chain links TRBV11-2 to TRBJ2-5; D is uncertain. Germline CDR1 is SGHAT and CDR2 is FQNNGV. The CDR3 covers 13 residues. Trimming cost V 3 bases and J 2 bases, with 7 bases left between them. The CDR3 here is CASSFSHQETQYF. The DNA for the CDR3 is TGTGCCAGCAGCTTTTCACATCAAGAGACCCAGTACTTC.

The chain couples TRBV5-4 to TRBJ1-6; D remains unclear. From germline, CDR1 is SGHNT and CDR2 YYREEE (reference sequence). V was cut by 1 base and J by 0 bases, with 14 bases left in between. The CDR3 is made up of 18 amino acids. In DNA, the CDR3 is TGTGCCAGCAGCTTGCGAACACCCGAGGGCTCCTATAATTCACCCCTCCACTTT. Translated, it gives CASSLRTPEGSYNSPLHF.

This chain connects TRBV3-1 (or the pseudogene TRBV3-2) to TRBJ1-6, with D tentatively TRBD1 (6 bases). Germline V gives CDR1 LGHDT, CDR2 YNNKEL (reference sequence). The CDR3 length is 16 residues. V lost 4 bases to trimming and J lost 5 bases, with 15 bases between them. DNA for the CDR3: TGTGCCAGCAGCCCGACAGGTCGTGGGGATAATTCACCCCTCCACTTT. Encoded protein: CASSPTGRGDNSPLHF.

This chain joins TRBV7-2 and TRBJ2-3, with D uncertain. Between the trimmed V and J ends, which lost 6 bases and 2 bases, there was a span of 6 bases. This CDR3 is 12 amino acids long. From germline, CDR1 is SGHTA and CDR2 FQGNSA. The CDR3 loop is CASSPNTDTQYF. Here the CDR3 DNA reads TGTGCCAGCAGTCCAAACACAGATACGCAGTATTTT.

This rearrangement joins TRBV7-3 to TRBJ2-2, with 7 bases matching TRBD2. This CDR3 contains 17 residues. Unmatched junction bases numbered 11, after V lost 5 bases and J lost 2 bases. The V gene's germline CDR1 is SGHTA and CDR2 FQGTGA. Here the CDR3 DNA reads TGTGCCAGCAGCCCCCTGCGGCCTAGCGGAAACACCGGGGAGCTGTTTTTT. It encodes CASSPLRPSGNTGELFF.

The chain employs TRBV4-1 and TRBJ2-7; 7 bases fit TRBD1. Germline loops: CDR1 MGHRA, CDR2 YSYEKL. Germline trimming cut 1 base from V and 2 bases from J; bases unmatched to any gene: 2. CDR3 length: 14 residues. The CDR3 sequence: CASSQGQGTYEQYF. In DNA, the CDR3 is TGCGCCAGCAGCCAAGGACAGGGTACCTACGAGCAGTACTTC.

This clone was seen only a few times. This rearrangement joins TRBV7-9 to TRBJ1-1; D not resolved. Per the germline V gene, CDR1 is SEHNR and CDR2 is FQNEAQ (reference sequence). Trimming removed 6 bases from V and 6 bases from J, with 17 bases in between. This CDR3 is built from 14 residues. The chain's CDR3 is CASSSTPLPAEAFF. CDR3 DNA sequence: TGTGCCAGCAGTTCTACTCCCCTTCCCGCTGAAGCTTTCTTT. Supplemented by reference TRBV7-9 and TRBJ1-1, the full variable domain reads DTGVSQNPRHKITKRGQNVTFRCDPISEHNRLYWYRQTLGQGPEFLTYFQNEAQLEKSRLLSDRFSAERPKGSFSTLEIQRTEQGDSAMYLCASSSTPLPAEAFFGQGTRLTVV.

The V call is TRBV2, the J call TRBJ2-7; D unclear. Germline V gives CDR1 SNHLY, CDR2 FYNNEI. CDR3 length: 12 amino acids. With 6 bases removed from V and 1 base from J, the gap between germline ends came to 7 bases. Here the CDR3 reads CASREQSYEQYF. The CDR3 nucleotides read TGTGCCAGCAGGGAACAGTCCTACGAGCAGTACTTC. The variable domain in full, with the rest retrieved from reference TRBV2 and TRBJ2-7, is EPEVTQTPSHQVTQMGQEVILRCVPISNHLYFYWYRQILGQKVEFLVSFYNNEISEKSEIFDDQFSVERPDGSNFTLKIRSTKLEDSAMYFCASREQSYEQYFGPGTRLTVT.